A single sample is the source of the 6 T cell receptor beta chains below, sequenced in a study of blood T cell repertoires in COVID-19. Data came from immunoSEQ multiplex PCR; TCRdb stores just in-frame clones and leaves some out. The repertoire holds around 250,000 clones, with around 81% as singletons. Specimen: peripheral blood. The source of these receptors is a man over 45 with active or convalescent COVID-19.

J is TRBJ1-5 and V is TRBV30, with a tentative D call TRBD1 (5 bases). CDR1 and CDR2 (germline): GTSNPN, SVGIG (reference sequence). The ends were cut back, 2 bases at V and 6 bases at J, with 17 bases in the middle. The CDR3 length is 15 residues. Written as DNA, the CDR3 is TGTGCCTGGAGTACCTCTGGGGGGAGGAGTCAGCCCCAGCATTTT. It yields the protein CAWSTSGGRSQPQHF.

This rearrangement joins TRBV9 to TRBJ2-5, with a weak D call TRBD2 (6 bases). V shed 0 bases and J shed 5 bases, with 14 bases lying between them. CDR1 is SGDLS, CDR2 YYNGEE, per germline. The CDR3 loop spans 15 amino acids. CDR3 protein: CASSVATSRQETQYF. The CDR3 nucleotides read TGTGCCAGCAGCGTAGCCACTAGCAGGCAGGAGACCCAGTACTTC.

V and J are TRBV7-2 and TRBJ1-5, with 8 bases fitting TRBD1. The CDR3 sequence is 15 residues long. The V gene end was trimmed by 5 bases and the J gene end by 3 bases; junction bases not matched to a gene: 6. The germline CDR1 and CDR2 sequences are SGHTA and FQGNSA. The CDR3 spells CASSPRTGFNQPQHF. The CDR3 bases are TGTGCCAGCAGCCCCAGGACAGGGTTCAATCAGCCCCAGCATTTT.

The chain recombines TRBV19 with TRBJ1-1, with 10 bases that match TRBD1. Germline values: CDR1 LNHDA, CDR2 SQIVND (reference sequence). The length of the CDR3 is 13 residues. With 5 bases clipped from V and 11 bases from J, the junction kept 8 bases outside the gene matches. Here the CDR3 reads CASSEDRGIGAFF. The DNA of the CDR3 is TGTGCCAGTAGTGAGGACAGGGGGATTGGGGCTTTCTTT.

The V gene is TRBV11-2, the J gene TRBJ2-1, with TRBD1 matching 8 bases. CDR1 is SGHAT and CDR2 is FQNNGV in the germline V gene. The CDR3 contains 15 residues. V lost 4 bases and J lost 5; bases outside the gene matches: 7. The CDR3 spells CASSSQGARHNEQFF. CDR3 DNA sequence: TGTGCCAGCAGCTCCCAGGGGGCGCGCCACAATGAGCAGTTCTTC.

This clone was seen only a few times. The V and J genes are TRBV29-1 and TRBJ2-1; 7 bases map to TRBD1. The ends lost 7 bases at V and 2 bases at J; junction bases unmatched: 5. This CDR3 spans 13 amino acids. Germline V gives CDR1 SQVTM, CDR2 ANQGSEA. This CDR3 is CSAEGAAYNEQFF. The CDR3 coding sequence is TGCAGCGCTGAGGGGGCGGCCTACAATGAGCAGTTCTTC.